This TCR beta chain was recovered during a study of cytomegalovirus exposure and HLA in healthy donors. 13 Jbeta primers and 60 Vbeta primers were used for the PCR. Repertoires were generated with immunoSEQ multiplex PCR, while TCRdb's copy carries only in-frame clones and drops some. The sample yields approximately 140,000 clones, 80% seen once. This CDR3 is built from 13 residues. Germline V gene data show CDR1 as MNHNY and CDR2 as SVGAGI (reference sequence). V was pared by 8 bases and J by 7 bases, with 12 bases between. This clonotype was obtained from a male donor in good health and CMV-seronegative. The rearrangement joins TRBV6-6 to TRBJ1-6; D remains unclear. The sample comprised PBMCs. The CDR3 sequence is CASASAPNSPLHF. CDR3 nucleotide sequence: TGTGCCAGCGCTTCCGCGCCGAATTCACCCCTCCACTTT.